This entry lists 18 T cell receptor beta chains sequenced from one sample in a study of blood T cell dynamics during melanoma immunotherapy. As to time point: week 3, after first cycle of checkpoint inhibitor. Only in-frame clones appear in the TCRdb table, and some are missing; sequencing was by immunoSEQ multiplex PCR. Of more than 12,000 clones in the sample, 80% to 95% were seen once. The sample in question was blood, obtained from a patient treated with checkpoint blockade. Every receptor here comes from a human donor with melanoma.

The chain links TRBV5-1 to TRBJ1-5, with 9 bases identical to TRBD1. Germline assignment: CDR1 SGHRS and CDR2 YFSETQ. The CDR3 length is 14 residues. V lost 5 bases and J lost 7; bases outside the gene matches: 7. The CDR3 loop is CASSRGQGGQPQHF. The CDR3 DNA follows: TGCGCCAGCAGTAGGGGACAGGGAGGCCAGCCCCAGCATTTT.

CDR3 nucleotide sequence: TGTGCCAGCAGCTTAGGGGTAGGGCAGGGGAACAACGAGCAGTACTTC. This encodes CASSLGVGQGNNEQYF. The J gene is TRBJ2-7, the V gene TRBV7-8, with a tentative D call TRBD1 (6 bases). V shed 1 base and J shed 5 bases, with 18 bases lying between them. The CDR3 length is 16 residues. Germline V CDR1 and CDR2: SGHVS, FQNEAQ.

The count of this clone is one. The V gene is TRBV2, the J gene TRBJ1-5; unclear D gene. The CDR3 consists of 12 residues. Trimming removed 6 bases at V and 2 bases at J, with 5 bases between. Germline CDR1 SNHLY, CDR2 FYNNEI. The CDR3 nucleotides read TGTGCCAGCAGCCCGGGCAATCAGCCCCAGCATTTT. This sequence encodes CASSPGNQPQHF.

This clone showed up just once. The rearrangement uses TRBV18 and TRBJ1-2; 8 bases line up with TRBD1. The CDR3 contains 13 residues. V was pared by 4 bases and J by 7 bases, with 5 bases of the junction left unmatched. CDR1 and CDR2 from the germline V gene are KGHSH and LQKENI. The CDR3 is CASSQDRAAGYTF. The CDR3 DNA sequence: TGTGCCAGCTCACAGGACAGGGCGGCTGGCTACACCTTC.

V and J are TRBV28 and TRBJ2-1; 8 nucleotides line up with TRBD1. After removal of 1 base from V and 7 bases from J, the junction contained 12 bases not matched to a gene. This CDR3 spans 17 amino acids. Germline V lookup: CDR1 MDHEN, CDR2 SYDVKM. The CDR3 sequence is CASSLFFVDREVNEQFF. The CDR3 DNA reads as TGTGCCAGCAGTTTATTCTTTGTGGACAGGGAAGTTAATGAGCAGTTCTTC.

The chain combines TRBV28 with TRBJ1-1; D gene unclear. CDR1 and CDR2 (germline): MDHEN, SYDVKM. The ends were cut back, 3 bases at V and 7 bases at J, with 6 bases in the middle. The CDR3 covers 11 residues. In DNA form, the CDR3 reads TGTGCCAGCAGTTTCGCGTTTGAAGCTTTCTTT. It yields the protein CASSFAFEAFF.

The chain uses TRBV19 and TRBJ2-1; either TRBD1 or TRBD2 may fit D (5 bases each). V was clipped by 6 bases and J by 7 bases, with 16 bases between them. Germline values: CDR1 LNHDA, CDR2 SQIVND (reference sequence). There are 14 residues in the CDR3. The DNA of the CDR3 is TGTGCCAGTAGGCGGGCAGGGTTAAGGAATGAGCAGTTCTTC. It encodes CASRRAGLRNEQFF.

The chain employs TRBV2 and TRBJ2-3, with 13 bases matching TRBD2. CDR1 and CDR2 (germline): SNHLY, FYNNEI. The CDR3 loop spans 17 amino acids. Losses at the gene ends were 6 bases for V and 4 bases for J; bases not matched to a gene: 10. The CDR3 loop reads CASRRLGLAGVADTQYF. The DNA of the CDR3 is TGTGCCAGCAGGAGACTTGGACTAGCGGGAGTGGCAGATACGCAGTATTTT.

The chain uses TRBV18 and TRBJ2-3; D might be TRBD2 (6 bases). V lost 2 bases to trimming and J lost 6 bases, with 9 bases between them. CDR3 length: 13 residues. CDR1 is KGHSH, CDR2 LQKENI, per germline. Written as DNA, the CDR3 is TGTGCCAGCTCACCATCCCGGGGGGATACGCAGTATTTT. Translation: CASSPSRGDTQYF.

This clone has a single count. In nucleotides, the CDR3 is TGCAGCGTTGGAGGGACTAGCGGGGTTTGGGGGGAGACCCAGTACTTC. This encodes CSVGGTSGVWGETQYF. The rearrangement uses TRBV29-1 and TRBJ2-5; TRBD2 matches 13 bases. CDR1 and CDR2 from the germline V gene are SQVTM and ANQGSEA. The J segment lost 5 bases and the V segment lost 4 bases, leaving 10 bases of the junction unmatched. The CDR3 sequence is 16 residues long.

The chain couples TRBV9 to TRBJ1-4, with D perhaps TRBD1 (5 bases). This CDR3 has 14 amino acids. CDR1 is SGDLS, CDR2 YYNGEE, per germline. V shed 4 bases and J shed 2 bases, with 9 bases lying between them. The DNA of the CDR3 is TGTGCCAGCAGCCAGGGAGGTACTAATGAAAAACTGTTTTTT. Translating gives CASSQGGTNEKLFF.

This clone was observed a handful of times. This chain uses TRBV5-4 with TRBJ2-1; possibly TRBD1 for D (6 bases). The CDR3 sequence is 17 residues long. Germline CDR1 reads SGHNT; CDR2 reads YYREEE (reference sequence). Trimming stripped 4 bases from V and 0 bases from J, with 17 bases between. The CDR3 coding sequence is TGTGCCAGCAGCCCTACAGGGTTGGGTAGCTCCTACAATGAGCAGTTCTTC. It codes for CASSPTGLGSSYNEQFF.

The chain has TRBV28 and TRBJ2-1; TRBD1 matches 8 bases. J gave up 3 bases and V 3 bases, and 7 bases lay outside the gene matches. Germline loops: CDR1 MDHEN, CDR2 SYDVKM. CDR3 length: 16 amino acids. CDR3 loop: CASSLVPGQVYNEQFF. The CDR3 bases are TGTGCCAGCAGTTTGGTTCCGGGACAGGTCTACAATGAGCAGTTCTTC.

V gene TRBV18 combines with J gene TRBJ1-2; D perhaps matches TRBD1 (6 bases). The germline gives CDR1 KGHSH, CDR2 LQKENI. V gave up 5 bases and J gave up 4 bases, with 11 bases separating them. The length of the CDR3 is 13 residues. This CDR3 reads CASSGGRGYGYTF. The DNA for the CDR3 is TGTGCCAGCTCAGGAGGCAGGGGCTATGGCTACACCTTC.

The CDR3 is CASSEALRVYVNSPLHF. DNA for the CDR3: TGTGCCAGCAGTGAAGCGTTAAGGGTTTACGTTAATTCACCCCTCCACTTT. V usage is TRBV2 and J usage is TRBJ1-6; D not resolved. The length of the CDR3 is 17 residues. Germline CDR1 reads SNHLY; CDR2 reads FYNNEI. The V gene lost 0 bases and the J gene lost 6 bases, with 15 bases spanning the gap.

J is TRBJ2-7 and V is TRBV4-1; D possibly matches TRBD1 or TRBD2 (5 bases each). Germline assignment: CDR1 MGHRA and CDR2 YSYEKL. Trimming took 4 bases from V and 0 from J, leaving 22 bases between them. The CDR3 spans 18 residues. DNA for the CDR3: TGCGCCAGCAGCCTCCAAGTGGGGGTGGACGCGAGCTCCTACGAGCAGTACTTC. Its protein is CASSLQVGVDASSYEQYF.

The CDR3 reads CASSSPRGEQKLNEQFF. The DNA of the CDR3 is TGTGCCAGCAGCTCCCCCCGGGGCGAACAAAAGCTCAATGAGCAGTTCTTC. The rearrangement joins TRBV28 to TRBJ2-1, with D tentatively TRBD1 or TRBD2 (5 bases each). Trimming shortened V by 6 bases and J by 6 bases, and 24 bases separated the two germline ends. The CDR3 has 17 residues. CDR1 MDHEN and CDR2 SYDVKM come from the germline V gene. The full variable domain, completed using reference TRBV28 and TRBJ2-1, is DVKVTQSSRYLVKRTGEKVFLECVQDMDHENMFWYRQDPGLGLRLIYFSYDVKMKEKGDIPEGYSVSREKKERFSLILESASTNQTSMYLCASSSPRGEQKLNEQFFGPGTRLTVL.

The chain is built from TRBV28 and TRBJ2-5, with 8 positions matching TRBD1. The trim removed 3 bases at V and 4 bases at J, leaving 4 bases unmatched. CDR3 length equals 14 residues. The germline V gene has CDR1 MDHEN and CDR2 SYDVKM. The CDR3: CASSFLRGRETQYF. The CDR3 DNA is TGTGCCAGCAGTTTCCTCAGGGGGCGAGAGACCCAGTACTTC.